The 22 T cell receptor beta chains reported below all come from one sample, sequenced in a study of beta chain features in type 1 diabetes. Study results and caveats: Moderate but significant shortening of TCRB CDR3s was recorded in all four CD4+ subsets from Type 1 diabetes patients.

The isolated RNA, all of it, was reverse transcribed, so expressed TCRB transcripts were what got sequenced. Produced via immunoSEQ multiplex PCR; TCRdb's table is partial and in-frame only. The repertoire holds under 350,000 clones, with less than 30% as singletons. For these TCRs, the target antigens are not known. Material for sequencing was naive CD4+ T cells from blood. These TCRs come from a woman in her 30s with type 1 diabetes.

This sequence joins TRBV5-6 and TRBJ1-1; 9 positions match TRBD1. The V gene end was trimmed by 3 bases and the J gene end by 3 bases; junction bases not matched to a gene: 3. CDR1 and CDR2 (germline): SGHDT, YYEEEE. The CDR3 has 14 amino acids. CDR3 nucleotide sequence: TGTGCCAGCAGCTACGGACAGGGGTACACTGAAGCTTTCTTT. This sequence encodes CASSYGQGYTEAFF.

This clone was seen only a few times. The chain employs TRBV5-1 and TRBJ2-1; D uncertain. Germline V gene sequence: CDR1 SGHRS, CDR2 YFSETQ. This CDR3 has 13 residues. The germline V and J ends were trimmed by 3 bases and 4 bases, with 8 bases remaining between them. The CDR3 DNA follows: TGCGCCAGCAGCTCAACAGAATACAATGAGCAGTTCTTC. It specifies CASSSTEYNEQFF.

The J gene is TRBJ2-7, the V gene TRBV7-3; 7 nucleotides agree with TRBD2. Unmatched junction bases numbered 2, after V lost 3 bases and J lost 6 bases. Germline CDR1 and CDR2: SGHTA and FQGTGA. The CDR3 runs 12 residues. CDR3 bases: TGTGCCAGCAGCTTCTCTAGCGGCGAGCAGTACTTC. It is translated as CASSFSSGEQYF.

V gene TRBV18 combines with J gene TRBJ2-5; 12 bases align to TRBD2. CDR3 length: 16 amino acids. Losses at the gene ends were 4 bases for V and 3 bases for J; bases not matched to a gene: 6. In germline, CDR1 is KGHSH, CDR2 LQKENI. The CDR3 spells CASSRLTSGSKETQYF. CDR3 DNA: TGTGCCAGCTCACGACTGACTAGCGGGAGTAAAGAGACCCAGTACTTC.

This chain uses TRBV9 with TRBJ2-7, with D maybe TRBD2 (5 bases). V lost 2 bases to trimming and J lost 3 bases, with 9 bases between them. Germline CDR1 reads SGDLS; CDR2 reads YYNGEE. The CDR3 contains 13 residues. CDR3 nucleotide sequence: TGTGCCAGCAGCGTTGGACTGAACTACGAGCAGTACTTC. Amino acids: CASSVGLNYEQYF.

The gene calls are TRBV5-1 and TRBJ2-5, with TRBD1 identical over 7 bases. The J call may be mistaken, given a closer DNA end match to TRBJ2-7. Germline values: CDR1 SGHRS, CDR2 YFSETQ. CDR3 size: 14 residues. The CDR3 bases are TGCGCCAGCAGCTTGGGGGACAGAGCCTACGAGCAGTACTTC. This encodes CASSLGDRAYEQYF.

The CDR3 bases are TGTGCCTGGAGCGACACAAACTCTGGAAACACCATATATTTT. This encodes CAWSDTNSGNTIYF. This chain joins TRBV30 and TRBJ1-3; D call uncertain. The CDR3 runs to 14 residues. CDR1 and CDR2 (germline): GTSNPN, SVGIG (reference sequence). Trimming cost V 3 bases and J 0 bases, with 9 bases left between them. Full variable domain (remainder filled in from reference TRBV30 and TRBJ1-3): SQTIHQWPATLVQPVGSPLSLECTVEGTSNPNLYWYRQAAGRGLQLLFYSVGIGQISSEVPQNLSASRPQDRQFILSSKKLLLSDSGFYLCAWSDTNSGNTIYFGEGSWLTVV.

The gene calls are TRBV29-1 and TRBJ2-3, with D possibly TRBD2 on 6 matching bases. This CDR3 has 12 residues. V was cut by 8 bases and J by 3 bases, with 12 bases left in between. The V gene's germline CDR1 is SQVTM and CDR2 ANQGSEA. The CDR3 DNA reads TGCAGCATGGGACTTGGAACAGATACGCAGTATTTT. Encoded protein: CSMGLGTDTQYF.

CDR3 coding DNA: TGCAGCGTTCCCCGGTACGATGAGCAGTTCTTC. It translates to CSVPRYDEQFF. The rearrangement uses TRBV29-1 and TRBJ2-1; no clear D gene. CDR3 length: 11 residues. Germline CDR1 and CDR2: SQVTM and ANQGSEA. Deletions cut 5 bases from V and 8 bases from J, with 10 bases between.

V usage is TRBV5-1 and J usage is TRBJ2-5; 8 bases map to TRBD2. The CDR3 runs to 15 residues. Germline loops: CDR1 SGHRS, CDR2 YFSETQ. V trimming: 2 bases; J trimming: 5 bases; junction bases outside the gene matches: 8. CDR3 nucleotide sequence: TGCGCCAGCAGCTTCGGAGCGGGAGTGGAGGAGACCCAGTACTTC. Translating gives CASSFGAGVEETQYF.

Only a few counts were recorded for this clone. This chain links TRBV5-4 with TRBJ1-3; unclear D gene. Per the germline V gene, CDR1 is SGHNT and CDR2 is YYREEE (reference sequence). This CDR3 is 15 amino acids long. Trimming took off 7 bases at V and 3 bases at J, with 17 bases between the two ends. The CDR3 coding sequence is TGTGCCAGCTCTACGTCCATTTCGGGTGGAAACACCATATATTTT. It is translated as CASSTSISGGNTIYF.

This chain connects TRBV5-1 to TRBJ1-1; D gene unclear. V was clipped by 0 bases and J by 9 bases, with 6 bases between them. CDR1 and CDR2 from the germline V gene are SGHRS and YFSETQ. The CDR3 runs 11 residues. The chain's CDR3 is CASSLEQKAFF. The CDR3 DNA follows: TGCGCCAGCAGCTTGGAACAAAAAGCTTTCTTT.

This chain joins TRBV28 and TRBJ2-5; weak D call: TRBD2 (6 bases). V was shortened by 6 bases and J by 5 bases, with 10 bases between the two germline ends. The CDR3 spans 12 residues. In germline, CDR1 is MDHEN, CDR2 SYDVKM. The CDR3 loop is CASREGVETQYF. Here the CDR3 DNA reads TGTGCCAGCAGGGAGGGAGTGGAGACCCAGTACTTC.

CDR3 sequence (DNA): TGTGCCAGCAGTTACGGTGGAGGGGGCAATGTTGGCATTCAGTACTTC. Its protein product is CASSYGGGGNVGIQYF. The gene calls are TRBV6-5 and TRBJ2-4, with D perhaps matching TRBD1 (7 bases). Germline V gene lookup returns CDR1 MNHEY and CDR2 SVGAGI. V was trimmed by 2 bases and J by 9 bases, leaving 20 bases between them. The CDR3 covers 16 residues.

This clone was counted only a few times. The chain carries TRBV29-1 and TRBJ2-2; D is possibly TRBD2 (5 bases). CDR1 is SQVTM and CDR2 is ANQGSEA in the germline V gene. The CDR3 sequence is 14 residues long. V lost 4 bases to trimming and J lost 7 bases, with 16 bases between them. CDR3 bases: TGCAGCGTTGCCCCTAATCGGGCGGGCGGGGAGCTGTTTTTT. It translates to CSVAPNRAGGELFF.

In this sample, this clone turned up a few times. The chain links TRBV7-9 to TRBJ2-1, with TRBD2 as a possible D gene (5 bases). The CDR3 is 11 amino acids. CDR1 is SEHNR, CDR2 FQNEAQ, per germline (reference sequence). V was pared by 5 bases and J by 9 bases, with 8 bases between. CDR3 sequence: CASSISGEQFF. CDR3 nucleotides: TGTGCCAGCAGCATAAGCGGTGAGCAGTTCTTC.

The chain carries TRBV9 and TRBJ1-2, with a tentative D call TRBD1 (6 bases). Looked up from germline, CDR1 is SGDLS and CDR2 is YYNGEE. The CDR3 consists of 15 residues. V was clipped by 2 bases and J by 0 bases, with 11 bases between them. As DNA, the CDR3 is TGTGCCAGCAGCGTCCGACAGGCAGCTAACTATGGCTACACCTTC. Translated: CASSVRQAANYGYTF.

The CDR3 reads CASSLLPGGNEQFF. DNA for the CDR3: TGTGCCAGCAGCTTATTACCCGGAGGGAATGAGCAGTTCTTC. V gene TRBV7-3 combines with J gene TRBJ2-1; D possibly corresponds to TRBD2 (6 bases). The V gene's germline CDR1 is SGHTA and CDR2 FQGTGA. V dropped 2 bases and J dropped 7 bases, with 12 bases sitting between them. CDR3 length: 14 residues. The full variable domain, completed using reference TRBV7-3 and TRBJ2-1, is GAGVSQTPSNKVTEKGKYVELRCDPISGHTALYWYRQSLGQGPEFLIYFQGTGAADDSGLPNDRFFAVRPEGSVSTLKIQRTERGDSAVYLCASSLLPGGNEQFFGPGTRLTVL.

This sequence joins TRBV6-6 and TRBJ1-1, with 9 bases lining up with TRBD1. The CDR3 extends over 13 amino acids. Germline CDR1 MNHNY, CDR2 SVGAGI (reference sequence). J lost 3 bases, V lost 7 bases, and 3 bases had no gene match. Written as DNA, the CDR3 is TGTGCCAGCACTCGACAGGGGGACACTGAAGCTTTCTTT. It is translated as CASTRQGDTEAFF.

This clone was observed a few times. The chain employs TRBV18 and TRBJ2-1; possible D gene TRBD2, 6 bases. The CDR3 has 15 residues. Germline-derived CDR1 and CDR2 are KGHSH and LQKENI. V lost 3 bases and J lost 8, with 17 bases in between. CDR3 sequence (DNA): TGTGCCAGCTCACCCCAACCCACTAGCTCCGATGAGCAGTTCTTC. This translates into CASSPQPTSSDEQFF.

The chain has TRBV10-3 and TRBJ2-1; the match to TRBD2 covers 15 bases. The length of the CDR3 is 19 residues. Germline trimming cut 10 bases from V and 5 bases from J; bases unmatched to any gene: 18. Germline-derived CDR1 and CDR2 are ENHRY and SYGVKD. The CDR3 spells CATGSGLAGGGSDHNEQFF. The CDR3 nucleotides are TGTGCCACTGGATCGGGACTAGCGGGAGGAGGTTCTGATCACAATGAGCAGTTCTTC.

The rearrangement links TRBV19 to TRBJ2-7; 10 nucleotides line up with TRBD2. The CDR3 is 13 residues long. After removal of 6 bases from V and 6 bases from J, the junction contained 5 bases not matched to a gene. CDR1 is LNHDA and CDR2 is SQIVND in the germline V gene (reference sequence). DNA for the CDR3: TGTGCCAGTAGCTCTAGCGGGAGAGGCGAGCAGTACTTC. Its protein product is CASSSSGRGEQYF.